Below, 17 T cell receptor beta chains from the same sample are listed, as sequenced in a study of technical replicates of blood from a handful of donors. Some clones are missing from TCRdb's copy, which holds only in-frame ones; the method was immunoSEQ multiplex PCR. The sample gives roughly 71,000 clones, roughly 92% of which show up once; roughly 0.36% is in the top ten. Material for sequencing was T cells isolated from PBMCs. These receptors originate from a human donor in good health.

The V gene is TRBV6-5, the J gene TRBJ1-1; D call uncertain. CDR3 length equals 13 residues. The V end lost 6 bases, the J end lost 1 base, and 9 bases lay between the germline ends. Per germline, CDR1 MNHEY and CDR2 SVGAGI. The CDR3 DNA sequence: TGTGCCAGCAGAAACACAGCGAACACTGAAGCTTTCTTT. As protein: CASRNTANTEAFF.

The chain has TRBV2 and TRBJ1-4, with 8 bases fitting TRBD1. Germline V gene data show CDR1 as SNHLY and CDR2 as FYNNEI. The CDR3 contains 17 residues. J gave up 0 bases and V 6 bases, and 9 bases lay outside the gene matches. DNA for the CDR3: TGTGCCAGCAGGGCGACAGGGGAGGGAGCAACTAATGAAAAACTGTTTTTT. Translated, it gives CASRATGEGATNEKLFF.

V usage is TRBV11-2 and J usage is TRBJ2-7, with TRBD1 identical over 8 bases. V lost 1 base, J lost 3 bases, and 5 bases stayed unmatched. Germline CDR1 and CDR2: SGHAT and FQNNGV. The CDR3 spans 15 residues. In DNA form, the CDR3 reads TGTGCCAGCAGCTTAGGGACAGGGCATTACTACGAGCAGTACTTC. It yields the protein CASSLGTGHYYEQYF.

This chain connects TRBV5-1 to TRBJ2-1; a possible D gene is TRBD1 (5 bases). The CDR3 has 13 residues. Deletions cut 6 bases from V and 5 bases from J, with 12 bases between. From germline, CDR1 is SGHRS and CDR2 YFSETQ. The CDR3 DNA reads as TGCGCCAGCAAGGACATATTCAACAATGAGCAGTTCTTC. This encodes CASKDIFNNEQFF.

The chain has TRBV11-2 and TRBJ2-3, with 12 bases aligning to TRBD2. This CDR3 has 17 amino acids. Germline loops: CDR1 SGHAT, CDR2 FQNNGV. The J segment lost 2 bases and the V segment lost 6 bases, leaving 9 bases of the junction unmatched. CDR3 in amino acids: CASRRLAGEGITDTQYF. CDR3 coding DNA: TGTGCCAGCAGAAGACTAGCGGGGGAGGGGATCACAGATACGCAGTATTTT.

V and J are TRBV5-1 and TRBJ1-2; D gene uncertain. CDR1 SGHRS and CDR2 YFSETQ come from the germline V gene. V was pared by 1 base and J by 2 bases, with 9 bases between. The CDR3 spans 14 residues. In DNA, the CDR3 is TGCGCCAGCAGCTTGCGGTGGGCCAACTATGGCTACACCTTC. This sequence encodes CASSLRWANYGYTF.

This chain links TRBV6-6 with TRBJ1-1; unclear D gene. Germline V gene data show CDR1 as MNHNY and CDR2 as SVGAGI (reference sequence). This CDR3 comprises 13 residues. Trimming shortened V by 5 bases and J by 5 bases, and 12 bases separated the two germline ends. CDR3 bases: TGTGCCAGCAGTGCCCTCGAGACTACTGAAGCTTTCTTT. Translation gives CASSALETTEAFF.

This clone was observed a single time. V is TRBV30 and J is TRBJ2-5; D gene uncertain. The closer fit of TRBJ2-7 to the DNA end suggests the J call may be wrong. Germline CDR1 GTSNPN, CDR2 SVGIG (reference sequence). The CDR3 contains 11 residues. CDR3 in DNA: TGTGCCTGGAGTAAAGTTAACGAGCAGTACTTC. Translated: CAWSKVNEQYF.

The rearrangement links TRBV11-3 to TRBJ2-2; TRBD2 matches 10 bases. The CDR3 covers 15 residues. Looked up from germline, CDR1 is SGHNT and CDR2 is YENEEA. The V segment lost 5 bases and the J segment 5 bases; nucleotides outside the gene matches: 5. The CDR3, as DNA: TGTGCCAGCAGCCCTTTGACTAGCGGGACCGGGGAGCTGTTTTTT. Translating it yields CASSPLTSGTGELFF.

DNA of the CDR3: TGTGCCAGTAGACGGACTAGCGGGATAGGCAATGAGCAGTTCTTC. Protein product: CASRRTSGIGNEQFF. The chain has TRBV19 and TRBJ2-1, with 12 positions matching TRBD2. This CDR3 is 15 amino acids long. The J segment lost 6 bases and the V segment lost 6 bases, leaving 6 bases of the junction unmatched. CDR1 is LNHDA, CDR2 SQIVND, per germline (reference sequence).

The genes are TRBV28 and TRBJ2-3; 7 nucleotides align to TRBD2. The V gene's germline CDR1 is MDHEN and CDR2 SYDVKM. Losses at the gene ends were 3 bases for V and 1 base for J; bases not matched to a gene: 1. The CDR3 length is 14 residues. The CDR3 DNA sequence: TGTGCCAGCAGTTTTCTAGCGGGCACAGATACGCAGTATTTT. Translating it yields CASSFLAGTDTQYF. Full variable domain (remainder filled in from reference TRBV28 and TRBJ2-3): DVKVTQSSRYLVKRTGEKVFLECVQDMDHENMFWYRQDPGLGLRLIYFSYDVKMKEKGDIPEGYSVSREKKERFSLILESASTNQTSMYLCASSFLAGTDTQYFGPGTRLTVL.

The chain joins TRBV5-4 to TRBJ1-5, with TRBD1 matching over 9 bases. The J segment lost 3 bases and the V segment lost 4 bases, leaving 5 bases of the junction unmatched. The CDR3 length is 15 residues. The V gene's germline CDR1 is SGHNT and CDR2 YYREEE (reference sequence). The CDR3 protein is CASSLGTGTNQPQHF. Here the CDR3 DNA reads TGTGCCAGCAGCCTGGGGACAGGGACCAATCAGCCCCAGCATTTT.

This clone was recorded a few times. The rearrangement joins TRBV10-3 to TRBJ1-1; no reliable D call. CDR1 and CDR2 (germline): ENHRY, SYGVKD. V lost 11 bases, J lost 0 bases, and 7 bases lay in between. The CDR3 runs 11 residues. The CDR3 here is CAVRMNTEAFF. CDR3 nucleotide sequence: TGTGCCGTGAGGATGAACACTGAAGCTTTCTTT.

CDR3 amino acids: CAIRTGNYGYTF. Written as DNA, the CDR3 is TGTGCCATCCGGACAGGGAACTATGGCTACACCTTC. The rearrangement links TRBV28 to TRBJ1-2; 8 bases are shared with TRBD1. This CDR3 is built from 12 residues. Per germline, CDR1 MDHEN and CDR2 SYDVKM. Trimming at V came to 10 bases and at J to 2 bases, leaving 3 bases not matched to a gene.

The chain recombines TRBV19 with TRBJ1-2, with D possibly matching TRBD1 (5 bases). Germline-derived CDR1 and CDR2 are LNHDA and SQIVND (reference sequence). With 7 bases removed from V and 5 bases from J, the gap between germline ends came to 20 bases. This CDR3 is built from 15 residues. CDR3 sequence reads: CASTTRAAGAYGYTF. CDR3 DNA: TGTGCCAGTACCACCAGGGCGGCAGGAGCATATGGCTACACCTTC.

The V and J genes are TRBV6-1 and TRBJ1-1, with no clear D. Germline CDR1 and CDR2: MNHNS and SASEGT. V shed 4 bases and J shed 0 bases, with 6 bases lying between them. The CDR3 is 13 residues long. The CDR3 reads CASSGQMNTEAFF. In DNA form, the CDR3 reads TGTGCCAGCAGTGGTCAAATGAACACTGAAGCTTTCTTT.

The CDR3, as DNA: TGTGCCAGTAGTATCAAATGGAGTCAATACGAGCAGTACTTC. It yields the protein CASSIKWSQYEQYF. The gene calls are TRBV19 and TRBJ2-7; D gene unclear. Per the germline V gene, CDR1 is LNHDA and CDR2 is SQIVND (reference sequence). V lost 3 bases and J 4 bases, leaving 13 bases between the germline ends. The CDR3 is 14 residues long.